This record looks at one T cell receptor beta chain sequence and its context. Antigen unknown. Naive CD8+ T cells carried a CD45RO-CCR7+CD27+CD95- phenotype. Germline lookup yields CDR1 MDHEN and CDR2 SYDVKM. The CDR3 runs 17 residues. UMI-labeled TRB cDNA libraries were prepared by 5' RACE. From the 5' RACE reads, TCRdb lists one entry per CDR3 protein and no DNA. In total, the table holds about 63,000 distinct CDR3 sequences. This sample stems from a study of CXCR3-negative and CXCR3-positive naive CD8 T cells. The study's findings and limits: The study found that naive CXCR3-negative and CXCR3-positive cells shared TRBV-TRBJ usage, while memory cells differed. High diversity, comparable across both naive subsets, contrasted with much lower diversity in memory CD8+ cells. CXCR3-positive naive cells carried more hydrophobic TRB CDR3s than CXCR3-negative naive cells did.

The sequenced sample was naive CXCR3+ CD8+ T cells from blood. Subset of the sample: CD45RO-CCR7+CD27+CD95- naive CD8+ T cells expressing CXCR3 (TNR3+). V usage is TRBV28 and J usage is TRBJ2-2; TCRdb indicates TRBD2, and absent DNA this call remains unverified. The receptor comes from a human donor in good health. Some clones in this sample may be carry-over from other donors' samples. CDR3 sequence reads: CASSFWPSGQVTGELFF.